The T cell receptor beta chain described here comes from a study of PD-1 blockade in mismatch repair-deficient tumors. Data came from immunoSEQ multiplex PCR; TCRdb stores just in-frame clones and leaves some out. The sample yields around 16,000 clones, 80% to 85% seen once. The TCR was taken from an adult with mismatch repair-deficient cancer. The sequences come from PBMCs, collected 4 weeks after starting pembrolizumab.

The CDR3: CASSLRGRAFGETQYF. The CDR3 DNA sequence: TGCGCCAGCAGCTTACGGGGGAGGGCCTTTGGGGAGACCCAGTACTTC. The chain uses TRBV5-1 and TRBJ2-5; 7 bases match TRBD2. CDR3 length: 16 amino acids. Germline loops: CDR1 SGHRS, CDR2 YFSETQ. Unmatched junction bases numbered 12, after V lost 2 bases and J lost 5 bases.